This TCR beta chain was profiled in a study of long-term antiretroviral therapy in people with HIV (dated by TCRdb to between 2021 and 2022). Looking at the study overall: The earliest samples were collected approximately a decade before the 2015 WHO recommendation for immediate ART, a period when ART was typically delayed until CD4 counts fell. No cross-contamination during QIAcube processing was shown when test extractions of a monoclonal T-cell line were performed alongside around 30 polyclonal samples. Whether ART initiation and durable HIV suppression were associated with changes in peripheral blood TRB repertoire composition and diversity was tested in a retrospective serial study. A total of around 190 cryopreserved PBMC samples came from around 30 adults with confirmed HIV infection and were collected serially over a mean of roughly six years (range 1-12). Of the roughly 30 participants with HIV, ten to eleven were female.

Inclusive of the bounding cysteine and phenylalanine, the CDR3 is 15 residues long. Kept here is only the CDR3 DNA, which spans 45 bases and is read in frame from base 1. The junction shows trimming of 4 bases on V and 4 bases on J, plus 15 bases between the germline ends. Via the germline V gene, CDR1 is SGHDT and CDR2 YYEEEE. In the case of this clone: It has no known antigen specificity. The record has no base qualities; no much larger clone is one base away.

Overall results and qualifications from the work: Narrower CDR3 length ranges were observed in HIV repertoires than in controls, and an antigen-experienced repertoire with only a slight naive shift after ART was suggested by the network structure. Because cell numbers in pre-ART samples were limited, unsorted PBMC were profiled instead of sorted CD4+ and CD8+ T cells. Inferences about post-ART repertoire changes are limited because no data were available on ART adherence, viral resistance or therapy changes. Starting ART was linked to a significant rise in TRB diversity, yet even after long-term ART the diversity remained significantly lower than in transplant donor controls. Limited PBMC availability meant only the TCR beta chain was sequenced, without alpha chain pairing. Samples dated from about 2003 to 2018, and the ART regimens used may be less effective than current ones. Expanded TRB clones identified before ART initiation dominated the repertoire at all time points, although this dominance fluctuated and declined in many PLHIV after ART.

Participants were included only if at least one PBMC sample before ART initiation and at least two post-ART samples were available. Every participant with HIV received treatment in the United States of America. Before DNA extraction, cryopreserved samples of roughly 1-10 million PBMC were thawed and washed. At the time of the earliest PBMC sample, participants with HIV were aged between about 20 and 54 years. Each participant contributed PBMC samples from 1-4 timepoints before ART initiation and 2-8 timepoints after ART initiation, with a median of 7 samples. For every participant, serial HIV viral load, CD4+ T-cell count, ART history and demographic data were obtained. Using a Qiagen kit on a QIAcube, genomic DNA was extracted from unsorted PBMC, with samples processed in batches of 12. The immunoSEQ hsTCRB v3.0 assay was used at survey level resolution for TRB variable region sequencing. A depth of about 40,000-55,000 T-cell genomes per sample was targeted for TRB sequencing. An Illumina MiSeq with a v3 150-cycle kit was used to sequence the pooled TRB libraries. The study's own analysis went as follows. Repertoire analysis was performed in R inside a reproducible Nextflow workflow that covered QC, data transformation and analysis. LymphoSeq2, an R package for exploring AIRR-Seq data, was used to implement custom analyses. Four samples that produced fewer than 5000 total TRB sequences were removed, so fewer than 200 HIV repertoires were analyzed. Among the roughly 190 retained HIV repertoires, 55 to 60 were collected before ART initiation and around 130 after ART initiation. Each repertoire was downsampled to 5000 TRB nucleotide sequences, and summary statistics were averaged across 100 downsampling iterations. The analysis kept only TRB sequences whose CDR3 regions were at least seven amino acids long. Two measures captured diversity: a Shannon entropy-derived clonality score and the Gini coefficient. In repertoire networks, the top 5000 CDR3 amino acid sequences were linked whenever an edit distance of one separated two sequences. Antigen specificity groups and MHC restriction were predicted for TRB CDR3 amino acid sequences with GLIPH2. To flag known associations with CMV, EBV, HIV or tissue antigens, CDR3 amino acid sequences were compared against VDJdb and McPAS-TCR. Pre-ART, post-ART and control groups were compared with Wilcoxon signed-rank tests and Holm-Bonferroni correction. This immuneACCESS table, as held by TCRdb, lists in-frame sequences with V and J called but not all clones. Of the missing ones, under half trace to an unresolved V gene in checked studies; the others have no known cause. V and J calls and clone size follow that table, whereas D and trimming were derived from the DNA. In this sample the table shows under 45,000 clones, around 86% of which occur a single time. Around 6.5% of the sample belongs to the ten largest clones.

This chain is built from TRBV5-6 and TRBJ2-1; the D gene is tentatively TRBD1 or TRBD2, each matching 5 bases. The clonotype originates from a young man with HIV. This specimen was unsorted PBMCs, taken 1 year after starting antiretroviral therapy. The encoded CDR3 is CASSPGRAPYNEQFF. The nucleotide sequence is given as TGTGCCAGCAGCCCGGGACGGGCTCCATACAATGAGCAGTTCTTC. The CDR3 plus the reference TRBV5-6 and TRBJ2-1 genes for the other parts give the full variable domain: DAGVTQSPTHLIKTRGQQVTLRCSPKSGHDTVSWYQQALGQGPQFIFQYYEEEERQRGNFPDRFSGHQFPNYSSELNVNALLLGDSALYLCASSPGRAPYNEQFFGPGTRLTVL.